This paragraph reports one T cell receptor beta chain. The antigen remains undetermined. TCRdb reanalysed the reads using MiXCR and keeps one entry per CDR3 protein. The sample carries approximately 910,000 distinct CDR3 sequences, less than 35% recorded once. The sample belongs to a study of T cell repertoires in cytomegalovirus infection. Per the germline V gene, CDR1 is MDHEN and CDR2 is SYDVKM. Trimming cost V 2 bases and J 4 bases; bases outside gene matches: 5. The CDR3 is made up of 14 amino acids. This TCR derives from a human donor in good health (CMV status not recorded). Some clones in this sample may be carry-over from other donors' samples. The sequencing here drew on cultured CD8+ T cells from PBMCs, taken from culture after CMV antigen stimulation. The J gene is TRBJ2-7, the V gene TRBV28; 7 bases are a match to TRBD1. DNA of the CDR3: TGTGCCAGCAGTTTACACGGACAGGCTTACGAGCAGTACGTC. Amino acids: CASSLHGQAYEQYV.